The T cell receptor (beta chain) described here comes from a study of cytomegalovirus exposure and HLA in healthy donors. Study-wide results and limits: Researchers catalogued about 150 TCR beta chains as cytomegalovirus-associated. In a later analysis, V- and J-gene trimming of beta chains associated with a DCLRE1C missense variant, replicated independently.

A note on this clone: Its target is unknown.

This CDR3 comprises 16 residues. V shed 3 bases and J 10 bases; nucleotides not matched to a gene: 14. Germline V gives CDR1 SGHTA, CDR2 FQGNSA. The PCR made use of 60 Vbeta and 13 Jbeta primers. Under the authors' procedure: Roughly 10 million shared chains were among about 80 million unique TCR beta chains counted in a later analysis. The data were produced by immunoSEQ multiplex PCR, yet TCRdb's version contains in-frame clones alone and is incomplete. V, J and clone size reflect that table, while D and trimming were determined from the DNA. The table includes about 170,000 clones, roughly 84% detected once.

This chain joins TRBV7-2 and TRBJ2-1, with 8 bases matching TRBD2. The clonotype comes from a boy under 10 years old in good health and CMV-seronegative. Sample: PBMCs. CDR3 loop: CASSLGDRGGRSEQFF. CDR3 bases: TGTGCCAGCAGCTTGGGAGATCGGGGGGGGAGATCAGAGCAGTTCTTC. Based on the CDR3 plus reference TRBV7-2 and TRBJ2-1, the full variable domain is GAGVSQSPSNKVTEKGKDVELRCDPISGHTALYWYRQSLGQGLEFLIYFQGNSAPDKSGLPSDRFSAERTGGSVSTLTIQRTQQEDSAVYLCASSLGDRGGRSEQFFGPGTRLTVL.